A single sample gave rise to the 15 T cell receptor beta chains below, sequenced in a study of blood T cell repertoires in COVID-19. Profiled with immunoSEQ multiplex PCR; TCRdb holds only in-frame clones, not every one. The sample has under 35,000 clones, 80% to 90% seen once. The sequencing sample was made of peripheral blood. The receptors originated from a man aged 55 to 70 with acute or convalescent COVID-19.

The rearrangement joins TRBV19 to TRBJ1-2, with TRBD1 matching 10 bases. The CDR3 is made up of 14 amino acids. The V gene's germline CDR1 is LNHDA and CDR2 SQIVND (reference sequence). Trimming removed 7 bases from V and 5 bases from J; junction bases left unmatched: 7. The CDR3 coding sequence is TGTGCCAGTAAGGTGACAGGGGGCGCGTATGGCTACACCTTC. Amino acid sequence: CASKVTGGAYGYTF.

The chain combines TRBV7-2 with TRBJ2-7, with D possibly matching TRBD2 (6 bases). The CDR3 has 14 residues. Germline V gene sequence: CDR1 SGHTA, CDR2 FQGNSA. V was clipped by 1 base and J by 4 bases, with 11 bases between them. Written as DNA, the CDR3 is TGTGCCAGCAGCTTAGGACTAGGAAAATACGAGCAGTACTTC. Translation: CASSLGLGKYEQYF.

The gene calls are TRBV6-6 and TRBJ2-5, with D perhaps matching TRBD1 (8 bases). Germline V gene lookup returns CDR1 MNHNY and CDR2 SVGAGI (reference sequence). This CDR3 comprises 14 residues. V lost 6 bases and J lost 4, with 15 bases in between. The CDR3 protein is CASRTTGEGETQYF. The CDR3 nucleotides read TGTGCCAGCAGGACGACAGGGGAGGGAGAGACCCAGTACTTC.

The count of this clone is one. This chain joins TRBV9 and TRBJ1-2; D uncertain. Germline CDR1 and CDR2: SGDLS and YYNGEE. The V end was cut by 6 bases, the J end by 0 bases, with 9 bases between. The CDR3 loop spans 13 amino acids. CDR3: CASNGQSNYGYTF. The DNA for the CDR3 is TGTGCCAGCAATGGGCAGTCTAACTATGGCTACACCTTC.

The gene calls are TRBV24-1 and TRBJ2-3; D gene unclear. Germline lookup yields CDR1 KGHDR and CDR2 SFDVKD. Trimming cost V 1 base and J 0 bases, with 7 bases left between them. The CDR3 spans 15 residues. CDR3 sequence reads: CATSDFAVSTDTQYF. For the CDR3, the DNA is TGTGCCACCAGTGATTTTGCGGTTAGCACAGATACGCAGTATTTT.

In DNA, the CDR3 is TGTGCCAGTAGAAAAGGGACAGGGAGGGGCACTGAAGCTTTCTTT. This translates into CASRKGTGRGTEAFF. The chain recombines TRBV19 with TRBJ1-1; the match to TRBD1 covers 9 bases. The CDR3 has 15 amino acids. Germline CDR1 LNHDA, CDR2 SQIVND (reference sequence). V lost 6 bases and J lost 4; bases outside the gene matches: 9.

This CDR3 is CASSPQGGNSPLHF. CDR3 DNA sequence: TGTGCCAGCAGCCCCCAGGGGGGTAATTCACCCCTCCACTTT. This chain links TRBV7-9 with TRBJ1-6, with TRBD1 identical over 7 bases. Germline CDR1 and CDR2: SEHNR and FQNEAQ (reference sequence). This CDR3 spans 14 amino acids. V shed 5 bases, J shed 6 bases, and the junction held 4 bases outside the gene matches.

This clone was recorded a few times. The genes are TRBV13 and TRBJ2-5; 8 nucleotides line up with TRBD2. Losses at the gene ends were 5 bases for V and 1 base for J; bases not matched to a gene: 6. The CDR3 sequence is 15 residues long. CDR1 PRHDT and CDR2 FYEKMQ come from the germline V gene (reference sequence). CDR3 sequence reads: CASSPQLAAQETQYF. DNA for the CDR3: TGTGCCAGCAGCCCACAACTAGCGGCCCAAGAGACCCAGTACTTC.

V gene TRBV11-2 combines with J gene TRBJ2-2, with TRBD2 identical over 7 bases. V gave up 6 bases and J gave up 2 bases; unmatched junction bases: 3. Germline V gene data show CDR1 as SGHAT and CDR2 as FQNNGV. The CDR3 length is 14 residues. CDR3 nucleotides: TGTGCCAGCAGTCGGGACTACAACACCGGGGAGCTGTTTTTT. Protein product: CASSRDYNTGELFF.

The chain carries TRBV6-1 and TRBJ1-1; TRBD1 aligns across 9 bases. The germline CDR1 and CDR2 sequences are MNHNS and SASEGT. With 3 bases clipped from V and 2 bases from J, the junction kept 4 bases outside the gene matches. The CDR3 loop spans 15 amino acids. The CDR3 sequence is CASSDWGQGNTEAFF. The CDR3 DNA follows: TGTGCCAGCAGTGATTGGGGACAGGGAAACACTGAAGCTTTCTTT.

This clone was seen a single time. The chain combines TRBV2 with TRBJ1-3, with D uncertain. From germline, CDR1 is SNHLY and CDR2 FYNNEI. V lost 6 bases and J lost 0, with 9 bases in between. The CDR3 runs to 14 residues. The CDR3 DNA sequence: TGTGCCAGCAGGCGGCAGAGCTCTGGAAACACCATATATTTT. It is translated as CASRRQSSGNTIYF.

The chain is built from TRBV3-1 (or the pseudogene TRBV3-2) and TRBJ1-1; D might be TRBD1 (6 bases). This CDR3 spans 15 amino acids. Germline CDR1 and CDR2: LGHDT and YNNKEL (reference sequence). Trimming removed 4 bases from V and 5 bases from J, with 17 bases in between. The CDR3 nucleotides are TGTGCCAGCAGCCCGTTAGGGGCAGGGGAAACTGAAGCTTTCTTT. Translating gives CASSPLGAGETEAFF.

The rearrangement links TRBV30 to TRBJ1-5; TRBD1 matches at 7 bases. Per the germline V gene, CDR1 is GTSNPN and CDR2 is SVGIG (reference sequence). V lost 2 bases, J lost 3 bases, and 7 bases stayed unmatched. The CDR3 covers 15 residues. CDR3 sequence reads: CAWSSGQLYNQPQHF. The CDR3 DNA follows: TGTGCCTGGAGTTCGGGACAGCTTTACAATCAGCCCCAGCATTTT.

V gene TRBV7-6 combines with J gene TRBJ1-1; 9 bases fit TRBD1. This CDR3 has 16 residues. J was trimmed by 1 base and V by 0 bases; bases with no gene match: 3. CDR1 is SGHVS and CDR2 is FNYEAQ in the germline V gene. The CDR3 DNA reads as TGTGCCAGCAGCTTAGCGGACAGGGGTACGAACACTGAAGCTTTCTTT. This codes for CASSLADRGTNTEAFF.

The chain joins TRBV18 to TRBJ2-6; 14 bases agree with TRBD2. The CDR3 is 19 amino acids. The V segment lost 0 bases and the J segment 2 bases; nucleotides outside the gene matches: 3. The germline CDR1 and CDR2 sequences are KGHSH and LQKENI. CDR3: CASSPPGLAGGAGANVLTF. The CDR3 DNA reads TGTGCCAGCTCACCACCTGGACTAGCGGGAGGTGCTGGGGCCAACGTCCTGACTTTC.